This T cell receptor beta chain stems from a study of a mutant IDH1 vaccine in newly diagnosed glioma. Overall study context: The treated group averaged 40.4 years old and was about 60% male, approximately 38% female.

Time point of the sample: baseline, week 1 (first vaccination visit). Treatment of the sample: pre-vaccination baseline after standard-of-care therapy. The donors' diagnosis was new WHO grade 3 or 4 astrocytoma that was IDH1-mutant and ATRX-lost. The data were produced by immunoSEQ multiplex PCR, yet TCRdb's version contains in-frame clones alone and is incomplete. The repertoire has approximately 54,000 clones, about 82% of them found once; the top ten carry under 20%. The CDR3 has 14 amino acids. Per the germline V gene, CDR1 is LNHNV and CDR2 is YYDKDF (reference sequence). Trimming removed 3 bases at V and 0 bases at J, with 8 bases between.

Sequences were derived from PBMCs, sampled from a glioma patient treated with radiotherapy, temozolomide or both. The source of this sequence is a young man with glioma. The chain joins TRBV15 to TRBJ1-1, with D unclear. The CDR3 region has the DNA TGTGCCACCAGCAGGCAATCCATGAACACTGAAGCTTTCTTT. As protein: CATSRQSMNTEAFF.